The 31 T cell receptor beta chains presented below share a single source sample, sequenced in a study of T cell responses to AZD1222 COVID-19 vaccine. Libraries were prepared by immunoSEQ multiplex PCR; TCRdb keeps only in-frame clonotypes and omits some of them. The repertoire has 250,000 to 300,000 clones, 85% to 95% of them found once; the top ten carry around 0.5%. The source material was peripheral blood, sampled 28 days after the second AZD1222 dose. The receptors stem from an adult who received the AZD1222 COVID-19 vaccine.

The CDR3 DNA reads TGTGCCAGTAGTATAGAACGACAGGGTATCCCTGAAGCTTTCTTT. Translation: CASSIERQGIPEAFF. The rearrangement links TRBV19 to TRBJ1-1; 7 nucleotides line up with TRBD1. The CDR3 is 15 residues long. Germline lookup yields CDR1 LNHDA and CDR2 SQIVND (reference sequence). Trimming at V came to 0 bases and at J to 6 bases, leaving 7 bases not matched to a gene.

The chain combines TRBV5-1 with TRBJ1-4; D remains unclear. CDR1 SGHRS and CDR2 YFSETQ come from the germline V gene. The V end lost 0 bases, the J end lost 0 bases, and 3 bases lay between the germline ends. This CDR3 is built from 14 residues. The CDR3 coding sequence is TGCGCCAGCAGCTTGGGCACAACTAATGAAAAACTGTTTTTT. Translating it yields CASSLGTTNEKLFF.

The chain employs TRBV4-1 and TRBJ2-3; 7 positions match TRBD2. Germline V gene lookup returns CDR1 MGHRA and CDR2 YSYEKL. The CDR3 has 14 amino acids. Trimming removed 3 bases from V and 10 bases from J; junction bases left unmatched: 10. The CDR3 loop reads CASSHPLRGDAQYF. The CDR3 DNA reads as TGCGCCAGCAGCCATCCTCTTCGGGGGGATGCGCAGTATTTT.

The chain combines TRBV6-5 with TRBJ1-1; D is perhaps TRBD1 (5 bases). Germline lookup yields CDR1 MNHEY and CDR2 SVGAGI. CDR3 length: 14 residues. V gave up 4 bases and J gave up 4 bases, with 13 bases separating them. CDR3 DNA sequence: TGTGCCAGCAGTTCCAGTGGCAGGGCCACTGAAGCTTTCTTT. Its protein product is CASSSSGRATEAFF.

V is TRBV4-1 and J is TRBJ2-7, with D perhaps matching TRBD1 (6 bases). The CDR3 runs 14 residues. V was trimmed by 4 bases and J by 2 bases, leaving 12 bases between them. Germline V gene sequence: CDR1 MGHRA, CDR2 YSYEKL. CDR3 sequence: CASSLGHLPYEQYF. The CDR3 DNA follows: TGCGCCAGCAGCCTGGGACACCTTCCCTACGAGCAGTACTTC.

V is TRBV3-1 (or the pseudogene TRBV3-2) and J is TRBJ2-5, with a weak D call TRBD2 (5 bases). The CDR3 loop spans 14 amino acids. Trimming took off 2 bases at V and 5 bases at J, with 12 bases between the two ends. Per germline, CDR1 LGHDT and CDR2 YNNKEL (reference sequence). This chain's CDR3 is CASSQREGRETQYF. The CDR3 nucleotides are TGTGCCAGCAGCCAAAGAGAGGGCAGGGAGACCCAGTACTTC.

DNA of the CDR3: TGTGCCAGCAGCCCTGGGGGGGGTTACTACGAGCAGTACTTC. Amino acid sequence: CASSPGGGYYEQYF. V and J are TRBV2 and TRBJ2-7; TRBD2 matches 7 bases. CDR3 length: 14 amino acids. CDR1 is SNHLY, CDR2 FYNNEI, per germline. Unmatched junction bases numbered 8, after V lost 6 bases and J lost 3 bases.

V and J are TRBV18 and TRBJ2-5; 8 bases map to TRBD1. J was trimmed by 4 bases and V by 3 bases; bases with no gene match: 13. CDR1 and CDR2 from the germline V gene are KGHSH and LQKENI. The CDR3 runs to 17 residues. CDR3 sequence: CASSPVPEDRGRETQYF. In DNA, the CDR3 is TGTGCCAGCTCACCTGTCCCCGAAGACAGGGGACGAGAGACCCAGTACTTC.

This chain uses TRBV28 with TRBJ1-2, with D uncertain. The CDR3 runs to 15 residues. Germline V gene data show CDR1 as MDHEN and CDR2 as SYDVKM. Trimming took off 5 bases at V and 4 bases at J, with 17 bases between the two ends. CDR3 bases: TGTGCCAGCAGTCTCCCGGGTCGGGGTTTCTATGGCTACACCTTC. It codes for CASSLPGRGFYGYTF.

In its sample, this clone was seen once. The chain recombines TRBV28 with TRBJ1-5; possible D gene TRBD1, 5 bases. The V and J ends lost 4 bases and 1 base respectively, with 14 bases between them. This CDR3 has 16 amino acids. Germline V gives CDR1 MDHEN, CDR2 SYDVKM. CDR3 bases: TGTGCCAGCAGTTCAGCTGCAGGGTACAGCAATCAGCCCCAGCATTTT. It is translated as CASSSAAGYSNQPQHF.

The chain couples TRBV9 to TRBJ1-2; D may be TRBD1 (6 bases). This CDR3 spans 18 amino acids. CDR1 is SGDLS and CDR2 is YYNGEE in the germline V gene. Trimming pared 0 bases from V and 4 bases from J, leaving 22 bases between. The CDR3 here is CASSVGKGGWGVGYGYTF. For the CDR3, the DNA is TGTGCCAGCAGCGTAGGAAAAGGGGGATGGGGTGTGGGCTATGGCTACACCTTC.

V is TRBV6-5 and J is TRBJ2-2; D is tentatively TRBD1 or TRBD2 (6 bases each). The CDR3 sequence is 13 residues long. CDR1 is MNHEY and CDR2 is SVGAGI in the germline V gene. V was pared by 6 bases and J by 7 bases, with 12 bases between. The CDR3 sequence: CASRGGPGGELFF. The DNA for the CDR3 is TGTGCCAGCAGGGGGGGCCCTGGCGGGGAGCTGTTTTTT.

The CDR3 DNA reads TGTGCCAGCAGTGAGAGGAGGGGTGGCTACACCTTC. It codes for CASSERRGGYTF. The V call is TRBV2, the J call TRBJ1-2, with D possibly being TRBD1 (5 bases). The V and J ends lost 3 bases and 7 bases respectively, with 9 bases between them. In germline, CDR1 is SNHLY, CDR2 FYNNEI. This CDR3 has 12 residues.

The CDR3 region has the DNA TGTGCCAGCAGCGACAGGGTAGGGGACTATGGCTACACCTTC. Translated, it gives CASSDRVGDYGYTF. This sequence joins TRBV9 and TRBJ1-2; tentative D call: TRBD1 (6 bases). Deletions cut 3 bases from V and 3 bases from J, with 12 bases between. CDR3 size: 14 residues. CDR1 and CDR2 from the germline V gene are SGDLS and YYNGEE.

The rearrangement links TRBV6-2 or TRBV6-3 to TRBJ1-2, with 7 positions matching TRBD1. The length of the CDR3 is 14 residues. With 5 bases clipped from V and 4 bases from J, the junction kept 7 bases outside the gene matches. CDR1 is MNHEY and CDR2 is SVGEGT in the germline V gene. The chain's CDR3 is CASSRDRDGYGYTF. The DNA for the CDR3 is TGTGCCAGCAGTCGCGACAGGGATGGCTATGGCTACACCTTC.

The chain carries TRBV6-5 and TRBJ2-7; 7 bases match TRBD1. Germline lookup yields CDR1 MNHEY and CDR2 SVGAGI. Trimming took 4 bases from V and 4 from J; bases not matched to a gene: 4. The CDR3 extends over 13 amino acids. As DNA, the CDR3 is TGTGCCAGCAGTTCGACAGGGAAGTACGAGCAGTACTTC. This translates into CASSSTGKYEQYF.

The gene calls are TRBV5-1 and TRBJ2-2; D is possibly TRBD1 (6 bases). Germline V gene data show CDR1 as SGHRS and CDR2 as YFSETQ. This CDR3 is built from 15 residues. The V end lost 7 bases, the J end lost 0 bases, and 13 bases lay between the germline ends. CDR3 sequence: CASFDGTPNTGELFF. The CDR3 DNA sequence: TGCGCCAGCTTCGACGGGACACCGAACACCGGGGAGCTGTTTTTT.

In DNA, the CDR3 is TGTGCCAGCAGCGTAAGGGAGTCCTACGAGCAGTACTTC. This encodes CASSVRESYEQYF. The chain links TRBV9 to TRBJ2-7; D possibly corresponds to TRBD2 (5 bases). The V gene lost 1 base and the J gene lost 1 base, with 6 bases spanning the gap. Germline-derived CDR1 and CDR2 are SGDLS and YYNGEE. The CDR3 totals 13 residues.

The chain joins TRBV11-2 to TRBJ2-7, with D unresolved. Germline CDR1 and CDR2: SGHAT and FQNNGV. This CDR3 has 12 amino acids. Trimming stripped 5 bases from V and 3 bases from J, with 8 bases between. CDR3 in amino acids: CASSQFDYEQYF. In nucleotides, the CDR3 is TGTGCCAGCAGCCAGTTTGACTACGAGCAGTACTTC.

The genes are TRBV6-5 and TRBJ2-7, with TRBD2 identical over 10 bases. The CDR3 is 14 residues long. CDR1 is MNHEY and CDR2 is SVGAGI in the germline V gene. V trimming: 6 bases; J trimming: 2 bases; junction bases outside the gene matches: 4. DNA for the CDR3: TGTGCCAGCAGCTGGACTAGCGGCCCCTACGAGCAGTACTTC. This codes for CASSWTSGPYEQYF.

The chain joins TRBV7-8 to TRBJ2-1; tentative D call: TRBD1 (5 bases). The V end lost 4 bases, the J end lost 9 bases, and 13 bases lay between the germline ends. The CDR3 runs 13 residues. Germline CDR1 and CDR2: SGHVS and FQNEAQ. CDR3 bases: TGTGCCAGCAGCTCTGGGGCCCTTGGTGAGCAGTTCTTC. It codes for CASSSGALGEQFF.

The rearrangement joins TRBV2 to TRBJ2-2, with 9 bases identical to TRBD2. V was clipped by 4 bases and J by 5 bases; unmatched bases: 8. The CDR3 is 16 amino acids. Germline V lookup: CDR1 SNHLY, CDR2 FYNNEI. The CDR3, as DNA: TGTGCCAGCAGTGTCGCGGGGCTAGCGGGGACCGGGGAGCTGTTTTTT. It yields the protein CASSVAGLAGTGELFF.

The gene calls are TRBV5-1 and TRBJ1-3, with 9 bases matching TRBD1. V lost 4 bases, J lost 8 bases, and 4 bases stayed unmatched. From germline, CDR1 is SGHRS and CDR2 YFSETQ. The CDR3 runs to 13 residues. The CDR3: CASSTGQGDTIYF. CDR3 nucleotides: TGCGCCAGCAGCACGGGACAGGGAGACACCATATATTTT.

The chain recombines TRBV5-1 with TRBJ1-4, with D unresolved. The CDR3 contains 13 residues. CDR1 is SGHRS and CDR2 is YFSETQ in the germline V gene. The V end was cut by 1 base, the J end by 7 bases, with 8 bases between. CDR3 sequence: CASSLSIGEKLFF. CDR3 in DNA: TGCGCCAGCAGCTTGTCGATTGGTGAAAAACTGTTTTTT.

This CDR3 reads CASSLWSENTEAFF. CDR3 DNA sequence: TGTGCCAGCTCACTATGGTCGGAGAACACTGAAGCTTTCTTT. The chain employs TRBV18 and TRBJ1-1; no definite D call. Trimming took 4 bases from V and 1 from J, leaving 10 bases between them. Germline lookup yields CDR1 KGHSH and CDR2 LQKENI. CDR3 length: 14 residues.

The chain recombines TRBV19 with TRBJ1-1; D is unclear. Germline CDR1 is LNHDA and CDR2 is SQIVND (reference sequence). This CDR3 has 14 amino acids. Trimming pared 3 bases from V and 0 bases from J, leaving 8 bases between. In DNA, the CDR3 is TGTGCCAGTAGTATCGGGAGCCTGAACACTGAAGCTTTCTTT. It codes for CASSIGSLNTEAFF.

This clone was counted once. The V and J genes are TRBV4-1 and TRBJ1-6; D may be TRBD1 (5 bases). CDR3 size: 14 residues. The germline CDR1 and CDR2 sequences are MGHRA and YSYEKL. The germline V and J ends were trimmed by 0 bases and 10 bases, with 10 bases remaining between them. The CDR3 loop is CASSQEGPGSPLHF. The CDR3 nucleotides read TGCGCCAGCAGCCAAGAGGGGCCGGGATCACCCCTCCACTTT.

This chain uses TRBV6-2 or TRBV6-3 with TRBJ1-2; D is unresolved. The CDR3 covers 13 residues. From germline, CDR1 is MNHEY and CDR2 SVGEGT. Trimming removed 2 bases at V and 8 bases at J, with 12 bases between. The CDR3: CASSYADMLGYTF. The CDR3 DNA is TGTGCCAGCAGTTACGCCGACATGTTAGGCTACACCTTC.

The chain recombines TRBV4-2 with TRBJ2-2; a weak D match, TRBD2 (6 bases). This CDR3 has 16 amino acids. The germline V gene encodes CDR1 LGHNA and CDR2 YNFKEQ. Trimming shortened V by 1 base and J by 1 base, and 10 bases separated the two germline ends. The CDR3 sequence: CASSQGASVNTGELFF. The CDR3, as DNA: TGTGCCAGCAGCCAAGGTGCTAGCGTGAACACCGGGGAGCTGTTTTTT.

The V and J genes are TRBV19 and TRBJ1-1; D gene ambiguous. Germline values: CDR1 LNHDA, CDR2 SQIVND (reference sequence). V dropped 3 bases and J dropped 2 bases, with 4 bases sitting between them. This CDR3 comprises 12 residues. The CDR3 sequence: CASSIGNTEAFF. The CDR3 nucleotides read TGTGCCAGTAGTATCGGTAACACTGAAGCTTTCTTT. The full variable domain, its missing parts supplied by reference TRBV19 and TRBJ1-1, is DGGITQSPKYLFRKEGQNVTLSCEQNLNHDAMYWYRQDPGQGLRLIYYSQIVNDFQKGDIAEGYSVSREKKESFPLTVTSAQKNPTAFYLCASSIGNTEAFFGQGTRLTVV.

This clone was seen more than once but under ten times. The sample contains more than one DNA sequence encoding this CDR3. The chain has TRBV9 and TRBJ1-5, with no clear D. Trimming stripped 0 bases from V and 1 base from J, with 5 bases between. The CDR3 has 14 residues. Germline CDR1 and CDR2: SGDLS and YYNGEE. DNA for the CDR3: TGTGCCAGCAGCGTAGACGGGAGCAATCAGCCCCAGCATTTT. Translation gives CASSVDGSNQPQHF.